This T cell receptor beta chain came from a study of T-cell reconstitution after alpha-beta-depleted transplantation in children. The CDR3 is 15 residues long. V gave up 1 base and J gave up 4 bases, with 13 bases separating them. The germline gives CDR1 ENHRY, CDR2 SYGVKD. The sample holds a few counts of this clonotype. Unique molecular identifiers were incorporated during preparation of the TCRbeta library. Via MiXCR, TCRdb re-called the PCR reads, giving one row per CDR3 protein. Here the sample spans about 500,000 distinct CDR3 sequences, approximately 32% being singletons. The V and J genes are TRBV10-3 and TRBJ1-2; maybe TRBD1 (5 bases). This sample comprised PBMCs from the stem cell graft donor, obtained from the stem cell graft. The TCR sequence derives from a human donor who donated a stem cell graft to a child with aplastic anemia. CDR3: CAISELGELGYGYTF. The CDR3 DNA reads as TGTGCCATCAGTGAGTTGGGGGAATTGGGCTATGGCTACACCTTC.